This entry describes one T cell receptor beta chain. Original handling: Estimation of nucleated cell counts was performed using reference gene primer amplification. Produced via immunoSEQ multiplex PCR; TCRdb's table is partial and in-frame only. V and J calls and clone size are copied from that table; D and trimming were computed from the DNA. The sample yields some 700,000 clones, over 80% seen once. The data derive from a study of blood T cell repertoires in COVID-19. About the study: Samples came from the United States, Italy and Spain, spanning acute and convalescent COVID-19.

This CDR3 contains 14 residues. V lost 3 bases, J lost 6 bases, and 15 bases lay in between. Germline assignment: CDR1 SGHNT and CDR2 YYREEE (reference sequence). V and J are TRBV5-4 and TRBJ1-1; D is uncertain. This TCR derives from a woman in her late teens or twenties with acute or convalescent COVID-19. The sequenced sample consisted of peripheral blood. CDR3 nucleotide sequence: TGTGCCAGCAGCTGGGAGTTAAGGGAGGCTGAAGCTTTCTTT. This codes for CASSWELREAEAFF.